This note documents a single TCR beta chain sequence. What it binds is unknown. An end of the junction does not agree with germline; a read error may underlie this. Germline V gives CDR1 SQVTM, CDR2 ANQGSEA. The CDR3 is 14 residues long. This record comes from a study of post-analysis software for immune sequencing data. Study details: Patients with relapsing-remitting, secondary progressive and progressive-relapsing multiple sclerosis courses were all represented.

Prepared TCR beta cDNA libraries contained unique molecular identifiers. T cells numbering about 0.95 to 10 million gave rise to roughly 0.5 million cDNA molecules. TCRdb reprocessed the PCR reads via MiXCR and lists one record per CDR3 protein. The sample shows about 500,000 distinct CDR3 sequences, under 55% of them seen only once. Study-level points and caveats: TRBV5-6, TRBV5-1 and TRBV20-1 were among a handful of TRBV segments more frequent in patients than controls. By F measure, strong co-clustering occurred among samples prepared in the same batch. Those with multiple sclerosis, the patient group, showed significantly lower normalized Chao1 diversity than controls.

The chain couples TRBV29-1 to TRBJ2-3; TRBD1 or TRBD2 may be the D gene (5 bases each). The sequence was obtained from a girl under 18 with multiple sclerosis. Material: blood. The CDR3 protein is CSVKDGTDTDTQYF. Here the CDR3 DNA reads TGCAGCGTTAAAGACGGGACGGACACAGATACGCAGTATTTT.